Following are 10 T cell receptor beta chains from one sample sequenced in a study of blood T cells in healthy people across ages. Together with a sample-barcoded 5' primer, a J-beta primer mix was included in a second PCR lasting roughly 6 to 12 cycles. In TCRdb, the 5' RACE reads were re-called with MiXCR into one record per CDR3 protein. In the table there are 1.5 million to 2 million distinct CDR3 sequences, 30% to 40% of which are singletons. Sequencing was done on a sample of blood. The receptors derive from a woman aged 25 to 39 in good health.

V and J are TRBV5-1 and TRBJ2-3; 9 bases fit TRBD2. V shed 4 bases and J 0 bases; nucleotides not matched to a gene: 9. CDR1 and CDR2 (germline): SGHRS, YFSETQ. The CDR3 extends over 17 amino acids. CDR3 DNA sequence: TGCGCCAGCAGCAGAATTTATAGCGGGGGTAGCACAGATACGCAGTATTTT. Translated, it gives CASSRIYSGGSTDTQYF.

This clonotype showed up just a few times. The gene calls are TRBV20-1 and TRBJ2-1, with TRBD2 matching 9 bases. The CDR3 has 14 amino acids. Germline CDR1 reads DFQATT; CDR2 reads SNEGSKA (reference sequence). V trimming: 1 base; J trimming: 5 bases; junction bases outside the gene matches: 3. The CDR3 is CSARVSGRHNEQFF. In DNA, the CDR3 is TGCAGTGCTAGAGTAAGCGGGAGGCACAATGAGCAGTTCTTC.

The V call is TRBV5-1, the J call TRBJ2-5; no reliable D call. CDR1 SGHRS and CDR2 YFSETQ come from the germline V gene. V lost 0 bases, J lost 4 bases, and 10 bases lay in between. This CDR3 region has 14 residues. The CDR3 nucleotides read TGCGCCAGCAGCTTGGGCGGTTGGGGAGAGACCCAGTACTTC. This translates into CASSLGGWGETQYF.

This chain links TRBV2 with TRBJ2-1; D unresolved. Trimming removed 6 bases at V and 0 bases at J, with 12 bases between. Looked up from germline, CDR1 is SNHLY and CDR2 is FYNNEI. This CDR3 has 15 residues. The chain's CDR3 is CASRTRSSSYNEQFF. Written as DNA, the CDR3 is TGTGCCAGCAGGACTCGCTCGAGCTCCTACAATGAGCAGTTCTTC.

Only a few counts were recorded for this clonotype. V usage is TRBV6-6 and J usage is TRBJ1-5; D is unclear. This CDR3 spans 14 amino acids. Germline lookup yields CDR1 MNHNY and CDR2 SVGAGI (reference sequence). Trimming removed 1 base from V and 3 bases from J, with 7 bases in between. The CDR3 region has the DNA TGTGCCAGCAGTTACTGGGCCGACAATCAGCCCCAGCATTTT. Protein product: CASSYWADNQPQHF.

This clonotype was recorded a few times. The chain employs TRBV19 and TRBJ2-1; D possibly corresponds to TRBD2 (6 bases). Germline V gene data show CDR1 as LNHDA and CDR2 as SQIVND (reference sequence). V shed 8 bases and J shed 5 bases, with 16 bases lying between them. The CDR3 extends over 14 amino acids. The chain's CDR3 is CASRRPGDHNEQFF. CDR3 DNA: TGTGCCAGTCGACGGCCGGGGGATCACAATGAGCAGTTCTTC.

The chain links TRBV28 to TRBJ2-7; a possible D gene is TRBD2 (6 bases). The CDR3 length is 15 residues. Trimming cost V 8 bases and J 3 bases, with 20 bases left between them. Germline V CDR1 and CDR2: MDHEN, SYDVKM. CDR3 nucleotides: TGTGCCAGCGGAGGAAGTGGGACTGTCGGCTACGAGCAGTACTTC. Translation gives CASGGSGTVGYEQYF.

This chain joins TRBV6-5 and TRBJ2-2; 9 bases are shared with TRBD2. Germline V gene sequence: CDR1 MNHEY, CDR2 SVGAGI. The CDR3 covers 16 residues. V trimming: 8 bases; J trimming: 5 bases; junction bases outside the gene matches: 12. CDR3: CASLRGGRVGTGELFF. In nucleotides, the CDR3 is TGTGCCAGCCTCCGGGGCGGGAGGGTCGGTACCGGGGAGCTGTTTTTT.

This clonotype has only a few counts. This chain connects TRBV20-1 to TRBJ2-5, with TRBD2 matching 14 bases. The ends lost 7 bases at V and 5 bases at J; junction bases unmatched: 9. This CDR3 spans 15 amino acids. The germline V gene has CDR1 DFQATT and CDR2 SNEGSKA (reference sequence). The CDR3 region is CSVPRLAGGKETQYF. CDR3 nucleotides: TGCAGTGTTCCCAGACTAGCGGGGGGGAAGGAGACCCAGTACTTC.

CDR3 residues: CASSLDRYSSYEQYF. CDR3 nucleotide sequence: TGTGCCAGCAGTTTAGACAGGTATTCTTCCTACGAGCAGTACTTC. The gene calls are TRBV12-3 or TRBV12-4 and TRBJ2-7, with a tentative D call TRBD1 (5 bases). V lost 1 base and J lost 1, with 11 bases in between. The CDR3 is 15 amino acids.